The rows below give T cell receptor beta chains drawn from one sample of a study of Graves' ophthalmopathy and Graves' hyperthyroidism. TCRdb independently ran MiXCR on the multiplex PCR reads; one entry per CDR3 protein. The sample includes hundreds of thousands of distinct CDR3 sequences, approximately 22% of them seen just once. Sequencing was performed on peripheral blood. The origin of the receptors is a woman under 30 with stable Graves' hyperthyroidism. Some clones in this sample may be carry-over from other donors' samples. CDR3s leave out the opening cysteine and the closing phenylalanine or tryptophan. The order of the fields is V gene, D gene, CDR3 protein. The D gene is left open where the match is weak.

TRBV5-6	TRBD1	VSSSGQGAYEQY
TRBV5-1	TRBD2	ASRRTSGASSSYEQY
TRBV28	TRBD2	ASNRASGRTYEQY
TRBV12-3/TRBV12-4	NA	ASSPGSIPYEQY
TRBV6-2/TRBV6-3	TRBD1	ASSVRGNQPQH
TRBV6-1	TRBD1	ASAAGGYQPQH
TRBV15	TRBD1	ATSGDRIQSVGPFYGYT
TRBV2	NA	ASRESNSPLH
TRBV24-1	NA	ATSVSGHNQPQH
TRBV6-1	NA	ASSVDGRVYGYT
TRBV7-3	NA	ARAYNYSYEQY
TRBV9	NA	ASSSGAPNQPQH
TRBV27	NA	ASSLRGPGGPGELF
TRBV19	NA	ASSMDMGRTEAF
TRBV20-1	NA	SATLTIPTGYT
TRBV6-5	TRBD1	ASSYTSTGTANSPLH
TRBV27	TRBD1	ASSPWGQLETQY
TRBV9	NA	ASSVGALQGQPQH
TRBV14	NA	ASSQARWYGYT
TRBV7-6	TRBD1	ASSLVLETGGSGANVLT
TRBV27	NA	ASRPYSGNTIY
TRBV19	NA	ASSMSEGYEQY
TRBV29-1	NA	SARRGATEAF
TRBV7-6	NA	ASSPILGQPQH
TRBV14	NA	TSSQLQGNQPQH
TRBV12-3/TRBV12-4	NA	ASSLQLTGELF
TRBV24-1	NA	ATEDRNYGYT
TRBV12-3/TRBV12-4	NA	ASSYGINSPLH
TRBV6-1	NA	ASNLVATEAKNVQY
TRBV4-2	NA	ASSPDKNTGELF
TRBV7-2	NA	ASSLGGRGEQY
TRBV4-2	TRBD1	ASSQDGTGNYEQY
TRBV19	NA	ATQYVGPSGGGELF
TRBV9	NA	ASSVADSLNSLLH
TRBV6-2/TRBV6-3	TRBD1	ASSYPTPRQGSPYQETQY
TRBV3-1	NA	ASSLSEGGYEQY
TRBV12-3/TRBV12-4	NA	ASSLRTELNTEAF
TRBV13	NA	ASSNYRVGNTIY
TRBV7-9	NA	ASSLPGFGANTEAF
TRBV6-2/TRBV6-3	NA	ASSYLDTSNQPQH
TRBV12-3/TRBV12-4	NA	ASKGQSNQPQH
TRBV19	NA	ASSIGLLRRTVVEAF
TRBV2	NA	ASNGRWGAGTDTQY
TRBV3-1	NA	ASSQTWRGGTSGYT
TRBV11-2	NA	ASSFVSREYTGELF
TRBV12-3/TRBV12-4	NA	ASSAQGRGDTEAF
TRBV6-2/TRBV6-3	NA	ASSKRPGTRRAEQY
TRBV20-1	NA	SAVGQRETQY
TRBV6-5	NA	ASSRGDVSEQY
TRBV7-9	NA	ASSPDRRGKY
TRBV28	NA	ASRGSMVAQPQH
TRBV6-5	NA	ASSYSRSRGANVLT
TRBV6-1	NA	ASSLYIGELF
TRBV15	TRBD1	ATSRDAGQVSPYRETQY
TRBV28	NA	ASSFTFRMDEQY
TRBV20-1	TRBD2	SARIGGETQY
TRBV18	NA	ASSPPRGGNTEAF
TRBV28	TRBD1	ASSLSVSDRRRGGYGYT
TRBV11-2	TRBD1	ASSLVADRGQGTGELF